The 7 T cell receptor beta chains given below trace back to one sample, sequenced in a study of breast tumors, draining lymph nodes, adjacent tissues. The lymph nodes were axillary draining lymph nodes from breast cancer patients. TCRdb reprocessed the multiplex PCR reads with MiXCR, giving one entry per CDR3 protein. The sample yields about 180,000 distinct CDR3 sequences, 30% to 35% seen once. The sequenced sample was axillary lymph node tissue. These TCRs come from a female donor with breast cancer. Some clones in this sample may be carry-over from other donors' samples.

This clonotype was counted a single time. Relative to the germline gene, one junction end is altered; a read error may explain this. The V call is TRBV20-1, the J call TRBJ2-6; a weak D match, TRBD2 (6 bases). Germline values: CDR1 DFQATT, CDR2 SNEGSKA (reference sequence). The CDR3 has 12 amino acids. The CDR3 coding sequence is TGCAGTGCTAGTGACGGGGGCAACGTCCTGACTTTC. Translating it yields CSASDGGNVLTF.

A word on this clonotype: The conserved final phenylalanine or tryptophan is absent from the CDR3, which likely points to a read error. This chain connects TRBV18 to TRBJ2-7; 7 nucleotides line up with TRBD2. The J segment lost 5 bases and the V segment lost 0 bases, leaving 10 bases of the junction unmatched. Germline CDR1 is KGHSH and CDR2 is LQKENI. CDR3 length: 16 amino acids. This chain's CDR3 is CASSPPVLLAGDEQYL. The CDR3 coding sequence is TGTGCCAGCTCACCACCGGTTTTGTTAGCGGGTGACGAGCAGTACCTC.

This clonotype occurred many times. The chain joins TRBV13 to TRBJ1-3, with D possibly TRBD1 on 6 matching bases. This CDR3 comprises 16 residues. Germline CDR1 and CDR2: PRHDT and FYEKMQ (reference sequence). V shed 5 bases and J shed 0 bases, with 14 bases lying between them. CDR3: CASSRGGTSSGNTIYF. CDR3 DNA: TGTGCCAGCAGCCGGGGGGGCACCTCCTCTGGAAACACCATATATTTT. The complete variable domain, with remaining parts taken from reference TRBV13 and TRBJ1-3, reads AAGVIQSPRHLIKEKRETATLKCYPIPRHDTVYWYQQGPGQDPQFLISFYEKMQSDKGSIPDRFSAQQFSDYHSELNMSSLELGDSALYFCASSRGGTSSGNTIYFGEGSWLTVV.

This clonotype was recorded at least ten times. V is TRBV7-8 and J is TRBJ2-7; D is unresolved. Trimming stripped 4 bases from V and 4 bases from J, with 17 bases between. CDR3 length: 15 amino acids. Germline V CDR1 and CDR2: SGHVS, FQNEAQ. CDR3 loop: CASSSSRALKYEQYF. CDR3 sequence (DNA): TGTGCCAGCAGCTCCTCCAGAGCGCTTAAGTACGAGCAGTACTTC.

This clonotype came up a few times. A much larger clone differs by one base, so this may be a read error. The CDR3: CASSLRQGTPSGNPIYF. CDR3 nucleotides: TGTGCCAGCAGCTTACGGCAGGGGACGCCGTCTGGAAACCCCATATATTTT. The J gene is TRBJ1-3, the V gene TRBV7-9, with D perhaps matching TRBD1 (6 bases). This CDR3 region has 17 residues. CDR1 SEHNR and CDR2 FQNEAQ come from the germline V gene (reference sequence).

On this clonotype: This may come from a read error, since a much larger clone is one base off. This CDR3 fails to terminate in the conserved phenylalanine or tryptophan, so it likely reflects a read error. The chain couples TRBV14 to TRBJ2-1, with 8 positions matching TRBD1. J gave up 1 base and V 8 bases, and 1 base lay outside the gene matches. Germline assignment: CDR1 SGHDN and CDR2 FVKESK. The CDR3 spans 13 residues. CDR3 sequence: CASGQGSYNEQFS. DNA of the CDR3: TGTGCCAGCGGACAGGGATCCTACAATGAGCAGTTCTCC.

This clonotype showed up just once. A much more abundant neighbour one base away suggests this may be a read error. This chain uses TRBV5-6 with TRBJ1-5, with 7 bases lining up with TRBD1. J was trimmed by 0 bases and V by 4 bases; bases with no gene match: 1. Germline CDR1 reads SGHDT; CDR2 reads YYEEEE. The CDR3 is 14 amino acids. CDR3 sequence reads: CASSGQVSNQPQHF. As DNA, the CDR3 is TGTGCCAGCAGCGGACAGGTTAGCAATCAGCCCCAGCATTTT.